What follows are 22 T cell receptor beta chains derived from one specimen sequenced in a study of blood T cell repertoires in COVID-19. Profiled with immunoSEQ multiplex PCR; TCRdb holds only in-frame clones, not every one. The sample yields tens of thousands of clones, about 86% seen once. The material sequenced was peripheral blood. The receptors derive from a man in his sixties with acute or convalescent COVID-19.

This chain joins TRBV6-5 and TRBJ2-3, with D maybe TRBD2 (5 bases). Deletions cut 10 bases from V and 4 bases from J, with 12 bases between. There are 12 residues in the CDR3. Germline values: CDR1 MNHEY, CDR2 SVGAGI. The CDR3 sequence: CATVEGADTQYF. CDR3 nucleotide sequence: TGTGCCACCGTAGAGGGAGCAGATACGCAGTATTTT.

The J gene is TRBJ1-5, the V gene TRBV11-2; possibly TRBD1 for D (5 bases). The CDR3 loop spans 14 amino acids. Germline V CDR1 and CDR2: SGHAT, FQNNGV. V dropped 4 bases and J dropped 0 bases, with 7 bases sitting between them. CDR3 sequence: CASSSTDSNQPQHF. The CDR3 DNA reads as TGTGCCAGCAGCTCGACAGATAGCAATCAGCCCCAGCATTTT.

The chain is built from TRBV25-1 and TRBJ1-5; D is unclear. V lost 5 bases to trimming and J lost 5 bases, with 10 bases between them. Looked up from germline, CDR1 is MGHDK and CDR2 is SYGVNS. The CDR3 extends over 13 amino acids. The CDR3 DNA is TGTGCCAGCAGTTCCCCCGGGGATCAGCCCCAGCATTTT. Residues: CASSSPGDQPQHF.

The V gene is TRBV2, the J gene TRBJ2-7, with a weak D call TRBD2 (5 bases). Germline values: CDR1 SNHLY, CDR2 FYNNEI. The ends were cut back, 4 bases at V and 3 bases at J, with 10 bases in the middle. This CDR3 contains 13 residues. CDR3 residues: CASSVLANYEQYF. DNA for the CDR3: TGTGCCAGCAGTGTTCTAGCCAACTACGAGCAGTACTTC.

This clone appeared once. The V gene is TRBV7-2, the J gene TRBJ1-1, with 8 positions matching TRBD1. The CDR3 totals 14 residues. Trimming at V came to 4 bases and at J to 2 bases, leaving 3 bases not matched to a gene. CDR1 is SGHTA, CDR2 FQGNSA, per germline. The CDR3, as DNA: TGTGCCAGCAGCTGGGGACAGGCAAACACTGAAGCTTTCTTT. As protein: CASSWGQANTEAFF. Full variable domain (missing parts from reference TRBV7-2 and TRBJ1-1): GAGVSQSPSNKVTEKGKDVELRCDPISGHTALYWYRQSLGQGLEFLIYFQGNSAPDKSGLPSDRFSAERTGGSVSTLTIQRTQQEDSAVYLCASSWGQANTEAFFGQGTRLTVV.

The J gene is TRBJ1-2, the V gene TRBV6-5; D is perhaps TRBD1 (6 bases). The CDR3 extends over 15 amino acids. CDR1 is MNHEY and CDR2 is SVGAGI in the germline V gene. V was clipped by 9 bases and J by 2 bases, with 19 bases between them. CDR3 in DNA: TGTGCCAGTGCTAGGGACACGGGTCGGAACTATGGCTACACCTTC. Protein sequence: CASARDTGRNYGYTF.

This sequence joins TRBV6-4 and TRBJ2-3; the D gene is possibly TRBD2 (5 bases). The CDR3 totals 13 residues. Germline V lookup: CDR1 MRHNA, CDR2 SNTAGT. The V end was cut by 5 bases, the J end by 2 bases, with 8 bases between. This CDR3 reads CASSPGSTDTQYF. CDR3 nucleotide sequence: TGTGCCAGCAGTCCGGGGTCCACAGATACGCAGTATTTT.

This chain connects TRBV4-3 to TRBJ1-2; 7 positions agree with TRBD1. V lost 1 base to trimming and J lost 4 bases; unmatched junction nucleotides: 6. Germline V lookup: CDR1 LGHNA, CDR2 YSLEER. The CDR3 covers 15 residues. CDR3: CASSQAVGQLYGYTF. The CDR3 region has the DNA TGCGCCAGCAGCCAAGCGGTGGGACAGCTCTATGGCTACACCTTC.

The chain has TRBV19 and TRBJ1-5; 7 nucleotides align to TRBD1. The length of the CDR3 is 15 residues. Germline CDR1 LNHDA, CDR2 SQIVND (reference sequence). J lost 4 bases, V lost 10 bases, and 13 bases had no gene match. The DNA for the CDR3 is TGTGCCACTAAAAACAGGGGTAGGGGGAATCAGCCCCAGCATTTT. Protein sequence: CATKNRGRGNQPQHF.

This rearrangement joins TRBV30 to TRBJ2-1, with 8 nucleotides matching TRBD2. The CDR3 has 12 amino acids. V was pared by 4 bases and J by 10 bases, with 6 bases of the junction left unmatched. The germline gives CDR1 GTSNPN, CDR2 SVGIG (reference sequence). This CDR3 reads CAWKTGTREQFF. The CDR3 bases are TGTGCCTGGAAGACCGGGACTAGAGAGCAGTTCTTC.

The V and J genes are TRBV27 and TRBJ2-5; 8 bases match TRBD1. Trimming removed 6 bases from V and 4 bases from J; junction bases left unmatched: 7. This CDR3 contains 14 residues. Per the germline V gene, CDR1 is MNHEY and CDR2 is SMNVEV (reference sequence). CDR3: CASSDRGPVETQYF. CDR3 in DNA: TGTGCCAGCAGCGACAGGGGACCGGTAGAGACCCAGTACTTC.

Comments on this clone: The identical CDR3 is also encoded by other nucleotide sequences in the sample. The CDR3 DNA reads as TGTGCCAGCAGTACGCCGGGATATGGCTACACCTTC. This encodes CASSTPGYGYTF. The chain is built from TRBV6-2 or TRBV6-3 and TRBJ1-2; unclear D gene. Germline V gene lookup returns CDR1 MNHEY and CDR2 SVGEGT. The CDR3 has 12 residues. The V end lost 5 bases, the J end lost 5 bases, and 9 bases lay between the germline ends.

This chain links TRBV3-1 (or the pseudogene TRBV3-2) with TRBJ2-3, with 7 bases fitting TRBD1. CDR1 is LGHDT and CDR2 is YNNKEL in the germline V gene (reference sequence). CDR3 size: 16 residues. The junction had 6 bases not matched to a gene; V was cut back by 3 bases and J by 0 bases. The chain's CDR3 is CASSHSPRGSTDTQYF. The CDR3, as DNA: TGTGCCAGCAGCCACTCCCCCAGGGGGAGCACAGATACGCAGTATTTT.

V gene TRBV19 combines with J gene TRBJ2-4, with D possibly TRBD1 on 5 matching bases. The CDR3 runs 16 residues. Germline V gives CDR1 LNHDA, CDR2 SQIVND (reference sequence). Trimming left V 3 bases short and J 0 bases short, with 12 bases between. The CDR3 nucleotides read TGTGCCAGTAGTATTCTTTTGGGGCGAGCCAAAAACATTCAGTACTTC. This sequence encodes CASSILLGRAKNIQYF.

The chain has TRBV6-5 and TRBJ1-1, with 7 nucleotides matching TRBD1. The CDR3 is made up of 14 amino acids. The V and J ends lost 7 bases and 6 bases, in that order; junction bases with no gene match: 11. Looked up from germline, CDR1 is MNHEY and CDR2 is SVGAGI. The CDR3 nucleotides are TGTGCCAGCAATCCTACAGGGGTAAGGGCTGAAGCTTTCTTT. Protein sequence: CASNPTGVRAEAFF.

The V and J genes are TRBV6-2 or TRBV6-3 and TRBJ2-1, with 9 bases identical to TRBD2. CDR3 length equals 16 residues. CDR1 and CDR2 from the germline V gene are MNHEY and SVGEGT. V was pared by 5 bases and J by 6 bases, with 11 bases of the junction left unmatched. The DNA for the CDR3 is TGTGCCAGCAGTCCGGGGACTAGCTTTTTTGTCAATGAGCAGTTCTTC. This translates into CASSPGTSFFVNEQFF.

V and J are TRBV7-8 and TRBJ1-2; 8 nucleotides agree with TRBD1. The V segment lost 6 bases and the J segment 0 bases; nucleotides outside the gene matches: 6. Germline lookup yields CDR1 SGHVS and CDR2 FQNEAQ. The CDR3 is 15 amino acids. This CDR3 reads CASSKDRGANYGYTF. For the CDR3, the DNA is TGTGCCAGCAGTAAAGACAGGGGAGCTAACTATGGCTACACCTTC.

This chain uses TRBV7-9 with TRBJ1-2; no firm D call. V lost 3 bases and J lost 4, with 6 bases in between. The CDR3 sequence is 12 residues long. Germline-derived CDR1 and CDR2 are SEHNR and FQNEAQ (reference sequence). The CDR3 DNA is TGTGCCAGCAGCTTTGAGAGCTATGGCTACACCTTC. Its translation is CASSFESYGYTF.

CDR3: CASTDHQGRNSGNTIYF. CDR3 nucleotide sequence: TGTGCCAGCACCGACCATCAGGGGAGAAACTCTGGAAACACCATATATTTT. The chain employs TRBV6-4 and TRBJ1-3; tentatively, D is TRBD1 (6 bases). This CDR3 region has 17 residues. The V gene's germline CDR1 is MRHNA and CDR2 SNTAGT. Trimming shortened V by 7 bases and J by 0 bases, and 19 bases separated the two germline ends.

The V call is TRBV19, the J call TRBJ2-2; perhaps TRBD2 as D (6 bases). The CDR3 length is 14 residues. Deletions cut 3 bases from V and 4 bases from J, with 9 bases between. Per germline, CDR1 LNHDA and CDR2 SQIVND (reference sequence). DNA of the CDR3: TGTGCCAGTAGTATGACGGGGGTCACCGGGGAGCTGTTTTTT. This gives the protein CASSMTGVTGELFF.

V is TRBV30 and J is TRBJ1-3, with TRBD1 matching over 8 bases. The CDR3 loop spans 13 amino acids. J was trimmed by 4 bases and V by 8 bases; bases with no gene match: 7. Germline-derived CDR1 and CDR2 are GTSNPN and SVGIG (reference sequence). CDR3 region: CAASTGVGNTIYF. CDR3 sequence (DNA): TGTGCCGCCTCGACAGGGGTCGGAAACACCATATATTTT.

The chain links TRBV5-1 to TRBJ2-6; TRBD2 matches at 14 bases. There are 17 residues in the CDR3. Per the germline V gene, CDR1 is SGHRS and CDR2 is YFSETQ. Trimming removed 7 bases from V and 1 base from J; junction bases left unmatched: 4. The CDR3, as DNA: TGCGCCAGCCTGGGGACTAGCGGGAGTTCTGGGGCCAACGTCCTGACTTTC. This sequence encodes CASLGTSGSSGANVLTF.